This T cell receptor (beta chain) was recorded in a study of patients and donors after allogeneic stem cell transplantation. In TCRdb, the RT-PCR reads were re-called with MiXCR into one record per CDR3 protein. In the table there are 150,000 to 200,000 distinct CDR3 sequences, around 41% of which are singletons. The V end lost 5 bases, the J end lost 0 bases, and 13 bases lay between the germline ends. Germline CDR1 and CDR2: SGHTA and FQGNSA. CDR3 size: 16 residues. The sequence derives from a human donor who was either an allogeneic HSCT recipient or a stem cell or donor lymphocyte infusion donor (not recorded which). It is not recorded whose cells these are; they may come from a transplant donor. Sequenced input: blood, either unsorted or a sorted T cell fraction (not recorded which). V gene TRBV7-2 combines with J gene TRBJ1-4; D possibly corresponds to TRBD1 (6 bases). This chain's CDR3 is CASSLGDTSTNEKLFF. CDR3 DNA sequence: TGTGCCAGCAGCCTAGGGGACACTTCAACTAATGAAAAACTGTTTTTT.